This TCR beta chain was identified in a study of PD-L1 blockade in urothelial cancer. Overall study: Prior chemotherapy in patients spanned 0 to 3 regimens.

In germline, CDR1 is SGHTA, CDR2 FQGNSA. The CDR3 totals 16 residues. V was trimmed by 2 bases and J by 2 bases, leaving 13 bases between them. This clone was detected a few times. Clones were read by immunoSEQ multiplex PCR, and TCRdb kept only the in-frame ones, dropping some. This sample has 50,000 or so clones, with 70% to 85% found just once. Sequences were derived from PBMCs, sampled around atezolizumab (anti-PD-L1) treatment. This receptor was obtained from a man in his 70s with urothelial cancer. V and J are TRBV7-2 and TRBJ1-3; D remains ambiguous. The CDR3 DNA follows: TGTGCCAGCAGCTTATTTGCAGGACTGACTGGAAACACCATATATTTT. It specifies CASSLFAGLTGNTIYF. Drawing the rest from reference TRBV7-2 and TRBJ1-3, the complete variable domain is GAGVSQSPSNKVTEKGKDVELRCDPISGHTALYWYRQSLGQGLEFLIYFQGNSAPDKSGLPSDRFSAERTGGSVSTLTIQRTQQEDSAVYLCASSLFAGLTGNTIYFGEGSWLTVV.